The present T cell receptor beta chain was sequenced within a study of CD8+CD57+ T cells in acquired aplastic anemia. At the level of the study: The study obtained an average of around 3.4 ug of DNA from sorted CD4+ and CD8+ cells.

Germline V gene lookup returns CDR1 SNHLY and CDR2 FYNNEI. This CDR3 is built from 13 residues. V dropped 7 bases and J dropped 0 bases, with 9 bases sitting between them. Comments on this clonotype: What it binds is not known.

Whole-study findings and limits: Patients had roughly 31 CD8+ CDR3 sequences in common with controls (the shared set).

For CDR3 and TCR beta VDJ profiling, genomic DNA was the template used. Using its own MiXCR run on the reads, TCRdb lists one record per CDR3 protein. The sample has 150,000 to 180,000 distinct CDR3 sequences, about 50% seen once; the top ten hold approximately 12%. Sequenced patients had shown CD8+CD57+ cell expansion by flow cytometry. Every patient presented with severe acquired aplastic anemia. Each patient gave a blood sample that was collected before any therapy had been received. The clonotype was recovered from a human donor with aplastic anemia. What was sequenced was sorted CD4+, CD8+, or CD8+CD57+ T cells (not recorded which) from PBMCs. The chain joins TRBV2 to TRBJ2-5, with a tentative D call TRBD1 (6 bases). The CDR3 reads CASNGQYQETQYF. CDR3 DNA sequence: TGTGCCAGCAACGGACAGTACCAAGAGACCCAGTACTTC.